This TCR beta chain derives from a study of regulatory T cells in long-lasting Graves disease. Overall study: Graves' patients with a new diagnosis had received antithyroid drugs under 3 months.

TCR beta libraries were built with iRepertoire HTBI primers and Arm-PCR of CDR3 regions. TCRdb called the multiplex PCR reads again in MiXCR, with one record for every CDR3 protein. The sample holds 500,000 to 700,000 distinct CDR3 sequences, about 15% seen once. Time point denoted: newly diagnosed GD, antithyroid drugs for less than 3 months. Extracted RNA from PBMCs served as the source of the TCR library. The authors drew patients from an endocrinology department in Xi'an, China. This clonotype was counted at least ten times. The same data also contributed to another study, on T cells in Graves' hyperthyroidism and ophthalmopathy. This second report adds: Ophthalmopathy and stable hyperthyroidism were separated by a 13 V-J model.

The sequencing used peripheral blood mononuclear cells (PBMCs), collected at new diagnosis, from a patient treated with antithyroid drugs. This sequence originates from a woman under 40 with Graves disease.

This CDR3 is CASRLQGGREETQYF. CDR3 bases: TGTGCCAGCAGATTACAGGGAGGGCGCGAAGAGACCCAGTACTTC. The chain carries TRBV6-1 and TRBJ2-5, with a tentative D call TRBD2 (7 bases). Trimming left V 6 bases short and J 3 bases short, with 17 bases between. Germline assignment: CDR1 MNHNS and CDR2 SASEGT. The CDR3 runs 15 residues.